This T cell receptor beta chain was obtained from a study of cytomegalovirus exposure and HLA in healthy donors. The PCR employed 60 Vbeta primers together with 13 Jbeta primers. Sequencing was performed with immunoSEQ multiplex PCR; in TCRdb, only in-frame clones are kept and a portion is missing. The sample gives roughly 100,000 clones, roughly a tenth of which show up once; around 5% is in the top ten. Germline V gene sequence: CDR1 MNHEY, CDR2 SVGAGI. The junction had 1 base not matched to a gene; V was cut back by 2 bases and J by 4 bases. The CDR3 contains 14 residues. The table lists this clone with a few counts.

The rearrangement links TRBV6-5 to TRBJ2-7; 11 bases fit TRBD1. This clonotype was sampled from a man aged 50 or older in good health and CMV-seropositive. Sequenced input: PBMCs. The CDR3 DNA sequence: TGTGCCAGCAGTTACCGGGACAGGGGGTACGAGCAGTACTTC. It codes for CASSYRDRGYEQYF.